This T cell receptor beta chain was profiled in a study of shared clonotypes between healthy human individuals. It was into CD45RA+ naive and CD45RA-negative memory subsets that the CD4+ cells were split. V was clipped by 7 bases and J by 4 bases; unmatched bases: 5. This CDR3 contains 13 residues. Germline lookup yields CDR1 SGHRS and CDR2 YFSETQ. Clones were read by immunoSEQ multiplex PCR, and TCRdb kept only the in-frame ones, dropping some. The repertoire holds under 2,500,000 clones, with approximately 96% as singletons. The chain couples TRBV5-1 to TRBJ2-1; TRBD2 agrees at 7 bases. This clonotype was sampled from a man younger than 35 in good health. The sample was naive CD4+ T cells sorted from blood. Subset defined: CD45RA+ positively selected. This CDR3 is CASQAGSYNEQFF. The CDR3 DNA reads as TGCGCCAGCCAAGCGGGGAGTTACAATGAGCAGTTCTTC.